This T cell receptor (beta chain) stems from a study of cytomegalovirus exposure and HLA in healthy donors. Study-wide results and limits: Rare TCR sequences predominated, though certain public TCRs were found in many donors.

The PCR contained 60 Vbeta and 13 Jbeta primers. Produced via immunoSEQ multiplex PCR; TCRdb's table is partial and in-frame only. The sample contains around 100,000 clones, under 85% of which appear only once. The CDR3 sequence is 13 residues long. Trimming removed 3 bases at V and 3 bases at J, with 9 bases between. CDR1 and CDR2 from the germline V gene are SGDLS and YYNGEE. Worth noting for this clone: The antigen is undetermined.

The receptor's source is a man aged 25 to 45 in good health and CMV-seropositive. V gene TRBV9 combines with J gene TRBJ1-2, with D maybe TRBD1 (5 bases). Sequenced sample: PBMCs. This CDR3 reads CASSGDWHYGYTF. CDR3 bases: TGTGCCAGCAGCGGGGACTGGCACTATGGCTACACCTTC.